This TCR beta chain appears in the sequencing data of a study of CD8+CD57+ T cells in acquired aplastic anemia. About the research overall: The average for DNA from sorted CD4+ and CD8+ cells was 3 to 3.5 ug. Study-wide results and limits: Patients versus controls showed no significant CD8+ Simpson's diversity difference. The number of CD8+ CDR3 sequences shared by patients and controls was twenty-nine.

Profiling of TCR beta VDJ combinations and CDR3 sequences used genomic DNA as template. Via MiXCR, TCRdb re-called the reads, giving one row per CDR3 protein. The sample includes over 200,000 distinct CDR3 sequences, around 60% seen only once; the top ten take about 29%. Comment on this clonotype: Antigen: not known.

CDR3 length: 13 residues. The V and J ends lost 5 bases and 3 bases respectively, with 8 bases between them. Germline CDR1 is SGHTA and CDR2 is FQGNSA. The origin of this receptor is a human donor in good health. The gene calls are TRBV7-2 and TRBJ2-1, with no clear D. Specimen: sorted CD4+, CD8+, or CD8+CD57+ T cells (not recorded which) from PBMCs. The CDR3 DNA reads TGTGCCAGCAGCAGAATTTACTACAATGAGCAGTTCTTC. This codes for CASSRIYYNEQFF.